Listed below are T cell receptor beta chains from one sample, sequenced in a study of T cells in Graves' hyperthyroidism and ophthalmopathy. TCRdb ran MiXCR on the multiplex PCR reads and lists one entry per CDR3 protein. The data contain nearly 750,000 distinct CDR3 sequences, around a third of them singletons. Sequencing used blood. The origin of the receptors is a woman aged 40 to 50 with Graves' hyperthyroidism. The conserved cysteine and the conserved F or W are not part of the CDR3 here. Only part of the rows carry a size: once, few, many, or a class if the clone is expanded.

CDR3aa,abundance,v_gene,j_gene
ASSINRDRNTEAF,-,TRBV19,TRBJ1-1
ASSLVAISGANVLT,few,TRBV5-1,TRBJ2-6
ASSLVQRGARDRNYEQY,-,TRBV7-9,TRBJ2-7
ASSQDDLGNSPLH,-,TRBV11-3,TRBJ1-6
ASSLEAGRTEAF,-,TRBV5-1,TRBJ1-1
SARSRDRAYEQY,many,TRBV20-1,TRBJ2-7
SASTGVRTASS,many,TRBV20-1,TRBJ1-2
SASGQASGANVLT,many,TRBV20-1,TRBJ2-6
ASTFKGGMNTEAF,few,TRBV12-3/TRBV12-4,TRBJ1-1
ASSLSSLGTPPS,-,TRBV12-3/TRBV12-4,TRBJ1-1
ASSADRGPGANVLT,many,TRBV11-2,TRBJ2-6
ASSPRTGAGFEQY,-,TRBV3-1,TRBJ2-7
ASHRGGYT,-,TRBV2,TRBJ1-2
ASSLLTSGIQETQY,few,TRBV27,TRBJ2-5
ASSPGTSGGARETQY,-,TRBV7-2,TRBJ2-5
ASSLIPPPSGTDTQY,-,TRBV7-2,TRBJ2-3
ASSWKDRREKLF,-,TRBV5-6,TRBJ1-4
ASSSSPPYQETQY,few,TRBV13,TRBJ2-5
ASSMARGSHEQY,many,TRBV19,TRBJ2-7
ASSFDEDSLNTEAF,-,TRBV7-9,TRBJ1-1
ASSYPTRNTEAF,-,TRBV6-2/TRBV6-3,TRBJ1-1
ASSFGDPSPLH,many,TRBV7-9,TRBJ1-6
AWGPGQKYYGYT,few,TRBV19,TRBJ1-2
ASSIEVTNTEAF,many,TRBV19,TRBJ1-1
ASSLPPWGEQY,-,TRBV12-3/TRBV12-4,TRBJ2-7
ASTPSAEAF,many,TRBV7-9,TRBJ1-1
ASSVRGSPNYGYT,many,TRBV2,TRBJ1-2
ASSLGEVAAEAF,-,TRBV11-2,TRBJ1-1
SARWMGGETQY,many,TRBV20-1,TRBJ2-5
ASDRVGNQPQH,-,TRBV19,TRBJ1-5
ASSFWSGGDEKLF,few,TRBV5-8,TRBJ1-4
SAFGRVGGKETQY,-,TRBV20-1,TRBJ2-5
ASSGEVEQETQY,few,TRBV5-6,TRBJ2-5
ASSYTTLRQETQY,-,TRBV5-6,TRBJ2-5
ASRSGAYEQY,many,TRBV5-5,TRBJ2-7
ASSQGQDYGYT,many,TRBV4-3,TRBJ1-2
SIVNTEAF,-,TRBV29-1,TRBJ1-1
ASSVRAYEQY,many,TRBV7-2,TRBJ2-7
SAGDRGGEQY,many,TRBV20-1,TRBJ2-7
ASSPTAGNTIY,many,TRBV7-9,TRBJ1-3
AISGAGGNQPQH,many,TRBV10-3,TRBJ1-5
ATSRDMSLASGANVLT,-,TRBV15,TRBJ2-6
ASSQAGTHEQF,-,TRBV7-2,-
ASSPGLAGVSGELF,once,TRBV19,TRBJ2-2
ASSLQRGGEQY,many,TRBV7-9,TRBJ2-7
ASTLSNQPQH,-,TRBV12-3/TRBV12-4,TRBJ1-5